This T cell receptor beta chain was retrieved from a study of blood T cell repertoires in COVID-19. Across the study: From T cells, B-cell-depleted T cells, or PBMCs came the material, which was cDNA or gDNA.

The method was immunoSEQ multiplex PCR; TCRdb's version includes in-frame clones alone and lacks a portion of them. The data show 250,000 to 300,000 clones, approximately 90% seen once. Assignments of participants to cohorts depended upon their own reported clinical history. Cohort 3 donors were reported recovered after two negative PCRs, clearance, or symptom resolution. Looked up from germline, CDR1 is SGHRS and CDR2 is YFSETQ. V dropped 5 bases and J dropped 4; count of bases not matched to a gene: 4. The CDR3 is made up of 13 amino acids. The rearrangement links TRBV5-1 to TRBJ2-3, with TRBD1 identical over 7 bases. Sequences were obtained from PBMCs or T cells enriched from blood (not recorded which). The clonotype was recovered from a man aged 18 to 35 who had recovered from COVID-19. The CDR3 DNA reads as TGCGCCAGCAGACGGGACAGAGCAGATACGCAGTATTTT. Translating gives CASRRDRADTQYF.